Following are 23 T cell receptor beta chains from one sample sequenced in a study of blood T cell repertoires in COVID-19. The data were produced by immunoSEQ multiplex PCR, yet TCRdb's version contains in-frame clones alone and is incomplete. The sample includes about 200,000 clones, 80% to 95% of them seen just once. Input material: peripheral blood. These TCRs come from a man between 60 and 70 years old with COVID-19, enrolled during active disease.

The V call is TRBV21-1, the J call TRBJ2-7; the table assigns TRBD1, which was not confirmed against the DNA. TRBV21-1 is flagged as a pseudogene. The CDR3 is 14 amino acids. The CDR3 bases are TGTGCCAGCAGCAATGGGCAGGGTTGCTACGAGCAGTACTTC. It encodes CASSNGQGCYEQYF.

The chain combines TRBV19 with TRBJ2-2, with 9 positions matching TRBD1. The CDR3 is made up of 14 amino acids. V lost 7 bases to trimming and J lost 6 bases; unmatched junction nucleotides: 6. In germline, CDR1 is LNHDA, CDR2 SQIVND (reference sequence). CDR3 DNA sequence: TGTGCCAGTACCAGACAGGGGGTACCCGGGGAGCTGTTTTTT. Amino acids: CASTRQGVPGELFF. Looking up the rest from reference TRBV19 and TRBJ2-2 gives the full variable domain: DGGITQSPKYLFRKEGQNVTLSCEQNLNHDAMYWYRQDPGQGLRLIYYSQIVNDFQKGDIAEGYSVSREKKESFPLTVTSAQKNPTAFYLCASTRQGVPGELFFGEGSRLTVL.

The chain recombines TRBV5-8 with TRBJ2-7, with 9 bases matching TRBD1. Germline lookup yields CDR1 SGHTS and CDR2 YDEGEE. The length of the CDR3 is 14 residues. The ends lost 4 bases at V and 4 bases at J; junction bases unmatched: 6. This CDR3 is CASSPVGQGYEQYF. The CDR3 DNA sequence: TGTGCCAGCAGCCCGGTGGGACAGGGTTACGAGCAGTACTTC.

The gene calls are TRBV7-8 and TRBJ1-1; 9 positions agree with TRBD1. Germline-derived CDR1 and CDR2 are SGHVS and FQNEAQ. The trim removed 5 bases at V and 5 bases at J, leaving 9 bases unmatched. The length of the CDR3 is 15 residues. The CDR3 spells CASSVDRGLGTEAFF. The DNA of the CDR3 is TGTGCCAGCAGCGTCGACAGGGGGTTGGGGACTGAAGCTTTCTTT.

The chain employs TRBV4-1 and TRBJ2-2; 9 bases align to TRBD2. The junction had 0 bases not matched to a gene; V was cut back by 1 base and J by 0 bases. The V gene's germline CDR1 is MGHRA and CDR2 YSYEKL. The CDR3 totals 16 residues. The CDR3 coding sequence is TGCGCCAGCAGCCAAGGGACTAGCGCGAACACCGGGGAGCTGTTTTTT. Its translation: CASSQGTSANTGELFF.

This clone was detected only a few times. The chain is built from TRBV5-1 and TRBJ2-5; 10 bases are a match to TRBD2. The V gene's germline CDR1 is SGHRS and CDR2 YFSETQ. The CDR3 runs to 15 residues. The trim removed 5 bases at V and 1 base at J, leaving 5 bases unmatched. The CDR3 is CASSLTSGFQETQYF. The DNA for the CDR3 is TGCGCCAGCAGTTTGACTAGCGGGTTCCAAGAGACCCAGTACTTC.

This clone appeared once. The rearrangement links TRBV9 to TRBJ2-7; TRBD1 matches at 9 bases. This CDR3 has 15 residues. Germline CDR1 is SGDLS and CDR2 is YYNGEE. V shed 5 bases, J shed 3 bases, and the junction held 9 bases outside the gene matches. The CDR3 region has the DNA TGTGCCAGCAGTCCTCGACAGGGGGGGCACTACGAGCAGTACTTC. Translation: CASSPRQGGHYEQYF.

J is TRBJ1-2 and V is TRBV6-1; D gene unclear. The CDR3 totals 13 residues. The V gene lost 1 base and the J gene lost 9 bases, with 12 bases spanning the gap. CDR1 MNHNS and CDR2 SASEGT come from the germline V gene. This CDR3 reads CASSEGALVSYTF. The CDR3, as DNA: TGTGCCAGCAGTGAAGGGGCTTTAGTGAGCTACACCTTC.

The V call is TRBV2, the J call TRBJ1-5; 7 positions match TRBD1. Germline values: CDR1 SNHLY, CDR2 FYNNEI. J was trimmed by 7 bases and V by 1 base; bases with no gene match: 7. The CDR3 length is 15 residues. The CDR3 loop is CASSEEGAGLQPQHF. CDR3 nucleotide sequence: TGTGCCAGCAGTGAAGAGGGGGCAGGGTTGCAGCCCCAGCATTTT.

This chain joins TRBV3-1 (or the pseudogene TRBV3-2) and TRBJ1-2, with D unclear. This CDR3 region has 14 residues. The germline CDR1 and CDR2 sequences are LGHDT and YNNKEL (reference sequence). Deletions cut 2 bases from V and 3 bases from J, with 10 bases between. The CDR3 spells CASSQSGGDYGYTF. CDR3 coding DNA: TGTGCCAGCAGCCAATCGGGTGGTGACTATGGCTACACCTTC.

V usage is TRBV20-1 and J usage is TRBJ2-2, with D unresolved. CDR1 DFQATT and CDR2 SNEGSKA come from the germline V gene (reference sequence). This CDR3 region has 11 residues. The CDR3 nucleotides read TGCAGCCTCAGTAACACCGGGGAGCTGTTTTTT. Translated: CSLSNTGELFF.

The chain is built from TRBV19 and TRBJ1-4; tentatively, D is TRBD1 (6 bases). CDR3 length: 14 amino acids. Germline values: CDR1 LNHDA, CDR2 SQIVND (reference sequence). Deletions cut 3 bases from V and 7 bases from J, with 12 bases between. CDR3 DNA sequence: TGTGCCAGTAGTATTCCAGGGGCTGGTGAAAAACTGTTTTTT. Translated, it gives CASSIPGAGEKLFF.

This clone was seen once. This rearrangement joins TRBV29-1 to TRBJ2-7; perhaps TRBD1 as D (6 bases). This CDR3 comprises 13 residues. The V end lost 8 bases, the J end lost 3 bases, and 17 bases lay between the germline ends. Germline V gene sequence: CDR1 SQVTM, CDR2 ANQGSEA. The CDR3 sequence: CSTGPTGNYEQYF. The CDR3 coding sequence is TGCAGCACCGGCCCGACAGGAAACTACGAGCAGTACTTC.

CDR3 in DNA: TGTGCCAGCAGCCCAATGACAGGTTCTACAGATACGAGGTATTTT. This gives the protein CASSPMTGSTDTRYF. The J gene is TRBJ2-3, the V gene TRBV3-1 (or the pseudogene TRBV3-2); a weak D match, TRBD1 (6 bases). Between the trimmed V and J ends, which lost 4 bases and 14 bases, there was a span of 25 bases. The CDR3 has 15 residues. CDR1 and CDR2 from the germline V gene are LGHDT and YNNKEL (reference sequence).

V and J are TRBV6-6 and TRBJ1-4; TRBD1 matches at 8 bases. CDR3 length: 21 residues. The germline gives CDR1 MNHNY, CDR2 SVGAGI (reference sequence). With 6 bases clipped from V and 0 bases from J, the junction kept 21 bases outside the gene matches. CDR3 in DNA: TGTGCCAGCAGCTCTGACAGGGGAAGGGGGTCCCCATATGCAACTAATGAAAAACTGTTTTTT. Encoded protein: CASSSDRGRGSPYATNEKLFF.

The CDR3 region is CASSQELIPAGGENEQFF. The CDR3 DNA reads TGCGCCAGCAGCCAAGAATTGATTCCAGCGGGAGGGGAGAATGAGCAGTTCTTC. The chain links TRBV4-3 to TRBJ2-1, with 10 bases identical to TRBD2. V lost 0 bases and J lost 7; bases outside the gene matches: 12. From germline, CDR1 is LGHNA and CDR2 YSLEER. The CDR3 loop spans 18 amino acids.

CDR3 coding DNA: TGTGCCATCAGTGAGCCGGGACTAGCGGGAAACACCGGGGAGCTGTTTTTT. Translating it yields CAISEPGLAGNTGELFF. The chain uses TRBV10-3 and TRBJ2-2, with TRBD2 identical over 13 bases. The CDR3 is 17 amino acids. The germline V gene has CDR1 ENHRY and CDR2 SYGVKD. V was pared by 2 bases and J by 2 bases, with 2 bases of the junction left unmatched.

CDR3 residues: CASSVAPGSGTGELFF. In DNA, the CDR3 is TGTGCCAGCAGCGTAGCTCCAGGTTCAGGAACCGGGGAGCTGTTTTTT. The chain employs TRBV9 and TRBJ2-2; D uncertain. The length of the CDR3 is 16 residues. Germline assignment: CDR1 SGDLS and CDR2 YYNGEE. V shed 0 bases and J shed 5 bases, with 14 bases lying between them.

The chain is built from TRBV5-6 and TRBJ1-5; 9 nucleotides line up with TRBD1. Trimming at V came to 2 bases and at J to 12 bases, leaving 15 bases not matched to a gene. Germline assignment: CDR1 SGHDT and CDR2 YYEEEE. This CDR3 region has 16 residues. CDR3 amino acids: CASSFTLTGGGGNQHF. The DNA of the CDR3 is TGTGCCAGCAGCTTTACCCTAACAGGGGGCGGAGGGAACCAGCATTTT.

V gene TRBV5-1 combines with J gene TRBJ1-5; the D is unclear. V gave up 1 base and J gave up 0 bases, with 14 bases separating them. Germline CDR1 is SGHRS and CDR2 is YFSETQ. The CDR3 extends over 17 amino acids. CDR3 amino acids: CASSLLAIGPSNQPQHF. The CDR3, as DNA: TGCGCCAGCAGCTTGCTAGCGATAGGGCCTAGCAATCAGCCCCAGCATTTT. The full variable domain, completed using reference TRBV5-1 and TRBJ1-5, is KAGVTQTPRYLIKTRGQQVTLSCSPISGHRSVSWYQQTPGQGLQFLFEYFSETQRNKGNFPGRFSGRQFSNSRSEMNVSTLELGDSALYLCASSLLAIGPSNQPQHFGDGTRLSIL.

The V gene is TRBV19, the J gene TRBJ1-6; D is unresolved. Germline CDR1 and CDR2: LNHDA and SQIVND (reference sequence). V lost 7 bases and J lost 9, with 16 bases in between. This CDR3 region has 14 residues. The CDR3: CASTRSPLVSPLHF. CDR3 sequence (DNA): TGTGCCAGTACCCGGTCCCCGTTGGTTTCACCCCTCCACTTT.

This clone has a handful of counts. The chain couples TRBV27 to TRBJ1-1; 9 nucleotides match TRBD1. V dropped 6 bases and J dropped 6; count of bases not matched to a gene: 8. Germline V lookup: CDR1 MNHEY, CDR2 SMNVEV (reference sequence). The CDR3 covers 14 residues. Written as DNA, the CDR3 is TGTGCCAGCAGCTGGACAGGGGCCGCCGCTGAAGCTTTCTTT. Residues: CASSWTGAAAEAFF.

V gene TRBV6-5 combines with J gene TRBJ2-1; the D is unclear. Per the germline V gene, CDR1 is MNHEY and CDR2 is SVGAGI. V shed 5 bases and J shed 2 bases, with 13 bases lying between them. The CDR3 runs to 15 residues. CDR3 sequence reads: CASSSYSTAYNEQFF. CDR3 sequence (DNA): TGTGCCAGCAGTAGCTACAGCACTGCCTACAATGAGCAGTTCTTC.